This TCR beta chain appears in the sequencing data of a study of CD8 T cells in Susac syndrome. Study-level points and caveats: The authors acknowledged that the study's TCR sequencing and HLA analysis involved relatively few individuals.

The germline V and J ends were trimmed by 0 bases and 0 bases, with 3 bases remaining between them. The CDR3 has 14 residues. The germline gives CDR1 SGHAT, CDR2 FQNNGV. This clonotype has only a few counts. No antigen is known for it. The authors sequenced TCR beta from blood CD8+ and CD4+ T cells. TEMRA cells underwent FACS enrichment and CD8+ and CD4+ T cells underwent negative isolation. The authors reverse transcribed roughly 0.45 to 1 ug RNA with random hexamers. A multiplex approach, immunoSEQ multiplex PCR, amplified TCR beta CDR3 across 54 Vbeta and 13 Jbeta. In TCRdb, the immunoSEQ multiplex PCR reads were re-called with MiXCR into one record per CDR3 protein. The repertoire holds 350,000 to 550,000 distinct CDR3 sequences, with more than 80% as singletons.

The sequencing input was CD8+ T cells from PBMCs. The origin of this receptor is a human donor with multiple sclerosis. The rearrangement uses TRBV11-2 and TRBJ2-4; D remains unclear. The CDR3 loop reads CASSLDIAKNIQYF. The CDR3 DNA sequence: TGTGCCAGCAGCTTAGACATAGCCAAAAACATTCAGTACTTC.